The clone carrying this TCR beta chain was seen a few times. No antigen is known for it. The germline V and J ends were trimmed by 2 bases and 10 bases, with 11 bases remaining between them. The germline CDR1 and CDR2 sequences are SGHTA and FQGNSA. CDR3 length: 13 residues. The sample's treatment: oral pan-JAK inhibitor, 5-10 mg twice daily. Investigators sorted PBMCs to obtain both CD4+ and CD8+ T cells. After isolation, RNA underwent reverse transcription to generate cDNA as the sequencing template. Clones were read by immunoSEQ multiplex PCR, and TCRdb kept only the in-frame ones, dropping some. Counted here are about 210,000 clones, 35% to 40% occurring once; the ten biggest clones make up roughly 0.45%. This sample is part of a study of CD8+ T cells in alopecia areata. Regarding the study as a whole: Tofacitinib produced a significant decrease in scalp clonality and in expanded CD8+ clones among the top 100.

The genes are TRBV7-2 and TRBJ1-4, with D maybe TRBD1 (5 bases). This TCR was recovered from a human donor with alopecia areata. This specimen was CD4+ T cells sorted from blood, taken around week 31, from a patient treated with tofacitinib. Written as DNA, the CDR3 is TGTGCCAGCAGCTTAACTCCCCAGGGAAAACTGTTTTTT. Its translation is CASSLTPQGKLFF.